What follows is one T cell receptor (beta chain) and its context. Its antigen remains unknown. This entry is derived from a study of siplizumab effects on memory and regulatory T cells. Study-level findings and limits: The authors mapped only a minor fraction of alloreactive clones to unstimulated subsets.

Germline CDR1 reads SGHVS; CDR2 reads FQNEAQ. CDR3 length: 15 amino acids. The junction had 1 base not matched to a gene; V was cut back by 1 base and J by 0 bases. Produced via immunoSEQ multiplex PCR; TCRdb's table is partial and in-frame only. The repertoire holds about 87,000 clones, approximately 86% seen once, with over 1.5% in the top ten. Sequenced material: Tregs sorted from blood. The receptor comes from a human donor in good health. The chain combines TRBV7-8 with TRBJ1-2, with 8 bases identical to TRBD1. The CDR3 loop is CASSLGTGSNYGYTF. CDR3 coding DNA: TGTGCCAGCAGCTTAGGGACAGGGTCTAACTATGGCTACACCTTC.